One sample yielded the 30 T cell receptor beta chains listed below, sequenced in a study of T-cell reconstitution after alpha-beta-depleted transplantation in children. A library of TCRbeta sequences, prepared with unique molecular identifiers, was generated. TCRdb re-called the PCR reads through MiXCR, storing one row per CDR3 protein. The sample contains about 470,000 distinct CDR3 sequences, over 40% of which appear only once. The source material was PBMCs, sampled before TCRalphabeta/CD19-depleted stem cell transplant. The receptors originated from a girl aged 2-10 years with aplastic anemia, due to receive a stem cell transplant.

The rearrangement links TRBV10-1 to TRBJ2-3; D is uncertain. Germline V gene sequence: CDR1 WNHNN, CDR2 SYGVQD (reference sequence). Trimming shortened V by 0 bases and J by 5 bases, and 12 bases separated the two germline ends. This CDR3 comprises 15 residues. The CDR3 region is CASSESGIYRDTQYF. Here the CDR3 DNA reads TGCGCCAGCAGTGAGTCGGGGATCTACAGAGATACGCAGTATTTT.

The chain employs TRBV7-3 and TRBJ2-2; D not certain. The V end was cut by 0 bases, the J end by 2 bases, with 10 bases between. The germline gives CDR1 SGHTA, CDR2 FQGTGA. CDR3 length: 16 residues. The CDR3 protein is CASSLTTTANTGELFF. The CDR3, as DNA: TGTGCCAGCAGCTTAACGACCACAGCAAACACCGGGGAGCTGTTTTTT.

The chain joins TRBV28 to TRBJ1-6; D not certain. Trimming pared 10 bases from V and 8 bases from J, leaving 12 bases between. The CDR3 sequence is 12 residues long. Germline V gives CDR1 MDHEN, CDR2 SYDVKM. The CDR3 nucleotides read TGTGCCACACTTACTTGGGATTCACCCCTCCACTTT. Protein product: CATLTWDSPLHF. Looking up the rest from reference TRBV28 and TRBJ1-6 gives the full variable domain: DVKVTQSSRYLVKRTGEKVFLECVQDMDHENMFWYRQDPGLGLRLIYFSYDVKMKEKGDIPEGYSVSREKKERFSLILESASTNQTSMYLCATLTWDSPLHFGNGTRLTVT.

J is TRBJ1-2 and V is TRBV7-2; 9 nucleotides match TRBD1. J lost 3 bases, V lost 5 bases, and 7 bases had no gene match. CDR3 length: 15 amino acids. Germline CDR1 SGHTA, CDR2 FQGNSA. Here the CDR3 reads CASSPRTGDHYGYTF. For the CDR3, the DNA is TGTGCCAGCAGCCCCCGGACAGGGGATCACTATGGCTACACCTTC.

A few counts support this clonotype. V gene TRBV7-2 combines with J gene TRBJ1-1; 7 positions agree with TRBD1. There are 14 residues in the CDR3. Unmatched junction bases numbered 10, after V lost 5 bases and J lost 7 bases. CDR1 and CDR2 (germline): SGHTA, FQGNSA. The CDR3: CASSLRQGSLEAFF. The CDR3 DNA is TGTGCCAGCAGCCTTCGACAGGGTTCACTTGAAGCTTTCTTT.

This clonotype occurred many times. This sequence joins TRBV12-3 or TRBV12-4 and TRBJ1-2; D is undetermined. V lost 3 bases and J 4 bases, leaving 15 bases between the germline ends. The CDR3 spans 15 residues. CDR3 sequence: CASSLTGSYGYGYTF. In nucleotides, the CDR3 is TGTGCCAGCAGTTTGACGGGGAGTTACGGCTATGGCTACACCTTC.

The table lists this clonotype with a few counts. The chain couples TRBV12-3 or TRBV12-4 to TRBJ2-7; D is tentatively TRBD1 or TRBD2 (5 bases each). The V end lost 7 bases, the J end lost 6 bases, and 19 bases lay between the germline ends. CDR3 length: 14 residues. The CDR3 DNA reads as TGTGCCAGCACCCTGGGACGGAGCTCTGCCGAGCAGTACTTC. This encodes CASTLGRSSAEQYF.

This clonotype was seen at least ten times. V gene TRBV29-1 combines with J gene TRBJ2-7; no clear D gene. This CDR3 has 11 residues. Germline CDR1 reads SQVTM; CDR2 reads ANQGSEA. The ends were cut back, 0 bases at V and 7 bases at J, with 7 bases in the middle. The CDR3 nucleotides read TGCAGCGTTGAAGATCGGCGGGAGCAGTACTTC. This sequence encodes CSVEDRREQYF.

About this clonotype: A junction end diverges from the germline sequence, so it may reflect a read error. The chain is built from TRBV5-1 and TRBJ2-1; TRBD2 matches at 8 bases. Germline CDR1 SGHRS, CDR2 YFSETQ. CDR3 length: 16 amino acids. The CDR3 DNA reads TGCGCCAGCAGCTTGTCGCTGGCGGGAGGAATCTATGAGCAATTCTTC. Translated: CASSLSLAGGIYEQFF. Full variable domain (rest looked up from reference TRBV5-1 and TRBJ2-1): KAGVTQTPRYLIKTRGQQVTLSCSPISGHRSVSWYQQTPGQGLQFLFEYFSETQRNKGNFPGRFSGRQFSNSRSEMNVSTLELGDSALYLCASSLSLAGGIYEQFFGPGTRLTVL.

This chain connects TRBV10-2 to TRBJ2-7; D is unclear. Trimming stripped 4 bases from V and 0 bases from J, with 19 bases between. Germline loops: CDR1 WSHSY, CDR2 SAAADI. The CDR3 covers 17 residues. CDR3 residues: CASSGGPADPLSYEQYF. CDR3 bases: TGCGCCAGCAGTGGTGGACCGGCTGATCCCCTCTCCTACGAGCAGTACTTC.

The chain is built from TRBV6-5 and TRBJ2-7; TRBD1 is a possible D gene (8 bases). From germline, CDR1 is MNHEY and CDR2 SVGAGI. V shed 0 bases and J shed 3 bases, with 12 bases lying between them. The length of the CDR3 is 15 residues. The CDR3 nucleotides are TGTGCCAGCAGTTACTCACAGGGGGGGATCTACGAGCAGTACTTC. Amino acid sequence: CASSYSQGGIYEQYF.

This clonotype came up a few times. The chain employs TRBV7-9 and TRBJ2-1; D perhaps matches TRBD1 (5 bases). Trimming took off 5 bases at V and 4 bases at J, with 15 bases between the two ends. The CDR3 extends over 15 amino acids. Germline lookup yields CDR1 SEHNR and CDR2 FQNEAQ (reference sequence). CDR3 sequence (DNA): TGTGCCAGCAGCCTGTCAGGGAATGAATACAATGAGCAGTTCTTC. It codes for CASSLSGNEYNEQFF.

The chain uses TRBV6-5 and TRBJ2-1; TRBD2 matches 12 bases. Germline-derived CDR1 and CDR2 are MNHEY and SVGAGI. V was pared by 1 base and J by 3 bases, with 1 base of the junction left unmatched. The CDR3 contains 16 residues. In DNA form, the CDR3 reads TGTGCCAGCAGTTACTGGACTAGCGGGGACTACAATGAGCAGTTCTTC. Translated: CASSYWTSGDYNEQFF.

In the case of this clonotype: The conserved final phenylalanine or tryptophan is absent from the CDR3, which likely points to a read error. V gene TRBV5-6 combines with J gene TRBJ1-2; 12 nucleotides line up with TRBD1. CDR1 SGHDT and CDR2 YYEEEE come from the germline V gene. Trimming at V came to 7 bases and at J to 8 bases, leaving 6 bases not matched to a gene. This CDR3 contains 13 residues. The CDR3 sequence: CASRDRGLRGYTL. CDR3 bases: TGTGCCAGCCGGGACAGGGGGCTTCGGGGCTACACCCTC.

This clonotype was recorded at least ten times. V and J are TRBV28 and TRBJ2-1; 7 bases map to TRBD2. The CDR3 has 15 amino acids. V dropped 5 bases and J dropped 7; count of bases not matched to a gene: 11. CDR1 MDHEN and CDR2 SYDVKM come from the germline V gene. CDR3 residues: CASSGNPGGRNEQFF. As DNA, the CDR3 is TGTGCCAGCAGTGGCAATCCGGGAGGACGGAATGAGCAGTTCTTC.

The chain combines TRBV7-8 with TRBJ2-3; D call uncertain. CDR3 length: 12 residues. With 5 bases removed from V and 5 bases from J, the gap between germline ends came to 8 bases. Germline CDR1 SGHVS, CDR2 FQNEAQ. The CDR3 DNA is TGTGCCAGCAGCCCGAAAGTAGATACGCAGTATTTT. As protein: CASSPKVDTQYF.

The rearrangement uses TRBV5-1 and TRBJ2-3; D might be TRBD1 (5 bases). V shed 0 bases and J shed 2 bases, with 13 bases lying between them. CDR1 is SGHRS, CDR2 YFSETQ, per germline. The CDR3 is 16 residues long. The CDR3 protein is CASSLEGLGTTDTQYF. The CDR3, as DNA: TGCGCCAGCAGCTTGGAGGGGCTCGGAACCACAGATACGCAGTATTTT.

The chain has TRBV10-3 and TRBJ2-1; no clear D gene. Germline values: CDR1 ENHRY, CDR2 SYGVKD. Trimming shortened V by 8 bases and J by 8 bases, and 7 bases separated the two germline ends. This CDR3 is built from 10 residues. The CDR3 reads CAISKDEQFF. CDR3 sequence (DNA): TGTGCCATCTCTAAGGATGAGCAGTTCTTC.

This rearrangement joins TRBV27 to TRBJ2-5; D is tentatively TRBD1 or TRBD2 (6 bases each). V dropped 8 bases and J dropped 3 bases, with 22 bases sitting between them. The CDR3 runs to 16 residues. Germline-derived CDR1 and CDR2 are MNHEY and SMNVEV (reference sequence). CDR3 loop: CASYAVGGPAKETQYF. The CDR3 coding sequence is TGTGCCAGCTACGCGGTTGGGGGGCCGGCAAAAGAGACCCAGTACTTC.

The chain joins TRBV7-3 to TRBJ2-2; perhaps TRBD1 as D (6 bases). The CDR3 consists of 14 residues. The ends were cut back, 4 bases at V and 8 bases at J, with 14 bases in the middle. CDR1 is SGHTA, CDR2 FQGTGA, per germline. The CDR3 spells CASSSTLGQGELFF. Here the CDR3 DNA reads TGTGCCAGCAGCTCGACTCTCGGACAGGGGGAGCTGTTTTTT.

The CDR3 sequence is CSARDPLGVSYEQYF. Here the CDR3 DNA reads TGCAGTGCTAGAGATCCCCTAGGGGTATCCTACGAGCAGTACTTC. The rearrangement links TRBV20-1 to TRBJ2-7; D is possibly TRBD1 (5 bases). The V and J ends lost 0 bases and 1 base respectively, with 13 bases between them. This CDR3 has 15 amino acids. Germline assignment: CDR1 DFQATT and CDR2 SNEGSKA (reference sequence).

This clonotype was detected many times. The V and J genes are TRBV15 and TRBJ2-2, with D perhaps given as TRBD1 or TRBD2 (5 bases each). With 5 bases removed from V and 2 bases from J, the gap between germline ends came to 18 bases. The CDR3 contains 17 residues. Germline-derived CDR1 and CDR2 are LNHNV and YYDKDF (reference sequence). In nucleotides, the CDR3 is TGTGCCACCAGCCCACGATATCCGGGGCTCAACACCGGGGAGCTGTTTTTT. This codes for CATSPRYPGLNTGELFF.

The chain is built from TRBV29-1 and TRBJ1-2; 7 bases match TRBD1. V lost 8 bases and J lost 4; bases outside the gene matches: 13. CDR1 is SQVTM and CDR2 is ANQGSEA in the germline V gene. This CDR3 comprises 14 residues. The CDR3 here is CSTSYDRETYGYTF. The CDR3 DNA reads as TGCAGCACCTCGTATGACAGGGAGACCTATGGCTACACCTTC.

This clonotype has more than one count but fewer than ten. The genes are TRBV20-1 and TRBJ1-5; 7 nucleotides agree with TRBD1. The germline V gene encodes CDR1 DFQATT and CDR2 SNEGSKA (reference sequence). There are 16 residues in the CDR3. Unmatched junction bases numbered 8, after V lost 1 base and J lost 2 bases. The CDR3 spells CSARGTGVSGNQPQHF. DNA for the CDR3: TGCAGTGCTAGAGGTACAGGGGTCAGTGGCAATCAGCCCCAGCATTTT.

The chain couples TRBV20-1 to TRBJ1-2, with a tentative D call TRBD1 (6 bases). V dropped 4 bases and J dropped 1 base, with 10 bases sitting between them. From germline, CDR1 is DFQATT and CDR2 SNEGSKA (reference sequence). This CDR3 has 13 residues. For the CDR3, the DNA is TGCAGTGCTATGGACAGACATAACTATGGCTACACCTTC. Translated: CSAMDRHNYGYTF.

This rearrangement joins TRBV20-1 to TRBJ2-3, with D maybe TRBD2 (6 bases). The CDR3 is 15 amino acids. CDR1 and CDR2 (germline): DFQATT, SNEGSKA (reference sequence). V shed 4 bases and J shed 3 bases, with 17 bases lying between them. The CDR3 protein is CSANGWGEETDTQYF. CDR3 bases: TGCAGTGCTAATGGCTGGGGGGAGGAGACAGATACGCAGTATTTT.

This chain uses TRBV20-1 with TRBJ2-3; a weak D match, TRBD2 (6 bases). V was trimmed by 4 bases and J by 0 bases, leaving 11 bases between them. This CDR3 region has 14 residues. Germline CDR1 and CDR2: DFQATT and SNEGSKA (reference sequence). The CDR3 DNA follows: TGCAGTGCTAAAAGGGCGGGGAGCACAGATACGCAGTATTTT. Its translation is CSAKRAGSTDTQYF.

Many counts were recorded for this clonotype. This chain joins TRBV12-3 or TRBV12-4 and TRBJ2-1; D might be TRBD2 (5 bases). V shed 6 bases and J shed 6 bases, with 9 bases lying between them. The CDR3 is 12 amino acids. The CDR3 spells CASSKRGNEQFF. DNA of the CDR3: TGTGCCAGCAGCAAACGGGGCAATGAGCAGTTCTTC.

This clonotype was found a few times. The J gene is TRBJ1-5, the V gene TRBV6-5; D might be TRBD1 (5 bases). The V gene lost 4 bases and the J gene lost 0 bases, with 13 bases spanning the gap. Germline values: CDR1 MNHEY, CDR2 SVGAGI. This CDR3 region has 16 residues. CDR3 sequence reads: CASSSPGGISNQPQHF. DNA for the CDR3: TGTGCCAGCAGTTCGCCGGGGGGAATTAGCAATCAGCCCCAGCATTTT.

This clonotype was seen only a few times. The rearrangement joins TRBV12-3 or TRBV12-4 to TRBJ1-5; D remains ambiguous. The CDR3 loop spans 16 amino acids. V gave up 3 bases and J gave up 0 bases, with 12 bases separating them. This chain's CDR3 is CASSFRGRDSNQPQHF. For the CDR3, the DNA is TGTGCCAGCAGTTTCCGCGGCCGCGATAGCAATCAGCCCCAGCATTTT.